This TCR beta chain stems from a study of cytomegalovirus exposure and HLA in healthy donors. Study-level background: From some 180 million T cells, an earlier analysis saw roughly 100 million unique TCR beta sequences.

13 Jbeta primers and 60 Vbeta primers were used for the PCR. Some clones are missing from TCRdb's copy, which holds only in-frame ones; the method was immunoSEQ multiplex PCR. Of roughly 69,000 clones listed, roughly 67% were seen once; the top ten hold roughly 5.9%. Study findings and constraints: An observed cluster of highly shared sequence variants was recorded as a likely sequencing artifact.

V shed 5 bases and J shed 5 bases, with 10 bases lying between them. This CDR3 comprises 14 residues. Germline CDR1 is MNHEY and CDR2 is SVGAGI. To note about this clone: Its antigen is unidentified.

V and J are TRBV6-5 and TRBJ1-6; the D gene is possibly TRBD1 (5 bases). Sequenced sample: PBMCs. The sequence was collected from a man in his fifties or sixties in good health and CMV-seronegative. In nucleotides, the CDR3 is TGTGCCAGCAGTACCGACAGAAATAATTCACCCCTCCACTTT. Its translation: CASSTDRNNSPLHF.